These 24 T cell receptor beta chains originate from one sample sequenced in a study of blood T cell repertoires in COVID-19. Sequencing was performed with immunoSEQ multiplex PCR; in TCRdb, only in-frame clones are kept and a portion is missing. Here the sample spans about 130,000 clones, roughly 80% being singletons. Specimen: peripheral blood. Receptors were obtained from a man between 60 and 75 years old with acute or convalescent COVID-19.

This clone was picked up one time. The CDR3 spells CASSLRSRETQYF. CDR3 nucleotide sequence: TGTGCCAGCAGCTTGCGGTCACGAGAGACCCAGTACTTC. V usage is TRBV5-4 and J usage is TRBJ2-5; D gene unclear. The CDR3 has 13 residues. V lost 1 base, J lost 4 bases, and 8 bases lay in between. Germline CDR1 reads SGHNT; CDR2 reads YYREEE (reference sequence).

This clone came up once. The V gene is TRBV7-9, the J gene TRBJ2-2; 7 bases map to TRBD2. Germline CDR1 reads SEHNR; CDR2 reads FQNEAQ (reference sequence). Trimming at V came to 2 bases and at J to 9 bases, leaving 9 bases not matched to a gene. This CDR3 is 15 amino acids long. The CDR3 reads CASSLQGGQSRELFF. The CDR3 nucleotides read TGTGCCAGCAGCTTACAGGGAGGGCAAAGCCGGGAGCTGTTTTTT.

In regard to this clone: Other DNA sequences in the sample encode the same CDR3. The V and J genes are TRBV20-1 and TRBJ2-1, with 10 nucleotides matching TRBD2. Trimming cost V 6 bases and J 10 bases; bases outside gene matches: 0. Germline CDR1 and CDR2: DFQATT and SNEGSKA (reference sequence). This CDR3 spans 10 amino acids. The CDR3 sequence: CSALAGEQFF. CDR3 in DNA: TGCAGTGCACTAGCGGGAGAGCAGTTCTTC.

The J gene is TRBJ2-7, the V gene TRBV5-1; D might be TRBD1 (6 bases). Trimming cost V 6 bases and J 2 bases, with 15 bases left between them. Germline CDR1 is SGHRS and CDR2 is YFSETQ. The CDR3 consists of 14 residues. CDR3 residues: CASTLDQGPYEQYF. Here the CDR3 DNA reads TGCGCCAGCACCTTAGATCAGGGGCCCTACGAGCAGTACTTC.

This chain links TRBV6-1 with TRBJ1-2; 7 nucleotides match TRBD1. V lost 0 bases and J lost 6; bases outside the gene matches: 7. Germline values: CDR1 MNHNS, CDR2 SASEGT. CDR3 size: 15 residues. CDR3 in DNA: TGTGCCAGCAGTGAAGCCGGAGGGACAGCGGATGGCTACACCTTC. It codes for CASSEAGGTADGYTF.

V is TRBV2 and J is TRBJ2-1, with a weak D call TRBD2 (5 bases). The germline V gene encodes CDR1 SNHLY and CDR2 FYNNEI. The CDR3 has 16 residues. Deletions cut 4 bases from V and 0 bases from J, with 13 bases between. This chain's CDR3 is CASSGFLGVSYNEQFF. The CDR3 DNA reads TGTGCCAGCAGTGGGTTCTTGGGAGTCTCCTACAATGAGCAGTTCTTC.

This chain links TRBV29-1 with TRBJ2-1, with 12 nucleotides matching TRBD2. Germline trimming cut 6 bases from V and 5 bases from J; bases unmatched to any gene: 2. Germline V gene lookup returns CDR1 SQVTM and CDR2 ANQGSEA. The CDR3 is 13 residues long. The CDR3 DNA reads TGCAGCGTCCGGACTAGCGGGAACAATGAGCAGTTCTTC. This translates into CSVRTSGNNEQFF.

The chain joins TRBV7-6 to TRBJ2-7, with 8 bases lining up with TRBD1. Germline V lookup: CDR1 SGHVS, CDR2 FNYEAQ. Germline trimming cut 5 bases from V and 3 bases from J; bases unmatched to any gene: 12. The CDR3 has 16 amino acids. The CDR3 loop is CASSPGTGQYNYEQYF. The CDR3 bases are TGTGCCAGCAGCCCTGGGACAGGACAATACAACTACGAGCAGTACTTC.

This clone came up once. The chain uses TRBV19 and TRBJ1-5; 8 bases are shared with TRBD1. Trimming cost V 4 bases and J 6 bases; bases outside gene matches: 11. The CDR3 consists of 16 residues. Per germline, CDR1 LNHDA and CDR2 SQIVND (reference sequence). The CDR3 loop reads CASSRDAGGGGQPQHF. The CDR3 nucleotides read TGTGCCAGTAGTAGAGATGCAGGGGGCGGAGGTCAGCCCCAGCATTTT.

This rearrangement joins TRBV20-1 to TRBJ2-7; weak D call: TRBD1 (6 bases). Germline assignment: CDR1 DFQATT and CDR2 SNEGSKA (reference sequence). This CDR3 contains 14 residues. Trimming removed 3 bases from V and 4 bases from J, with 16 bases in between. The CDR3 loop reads CSASTGPTGYEQYF. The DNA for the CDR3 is TGCAGTGCTAGTACAGGCCCTACAGGGTACGAGCAGTACTTC.

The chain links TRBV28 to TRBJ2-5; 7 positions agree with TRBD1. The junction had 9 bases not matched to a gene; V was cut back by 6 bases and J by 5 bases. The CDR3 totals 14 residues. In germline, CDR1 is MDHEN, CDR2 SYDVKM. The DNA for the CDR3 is TGTGCCAGCAGCCGACAGGGTTTGATTGAGACCCAGTACTTC. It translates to CASSRQGLIETQYF.

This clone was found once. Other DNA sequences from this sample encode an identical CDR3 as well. This CDR3 is CASSLRLAGGNEQFF. CDR3 coding DNA: TGTGCCAGCAGTTTACGACTAGCGGGAGGTAATGAGCAGTTCTTC. The rearrangement joins TRBV27 to TRBJ2-1; TRBD2 matches at 13 bases. This CDR3 is 15 amino acids long. CDR1 is MNHEY, CDR2 SMNVEV, per germline (reference sequence). V dropped 2 bases and J dropped 7; count of bases not matched to a gene: 2.

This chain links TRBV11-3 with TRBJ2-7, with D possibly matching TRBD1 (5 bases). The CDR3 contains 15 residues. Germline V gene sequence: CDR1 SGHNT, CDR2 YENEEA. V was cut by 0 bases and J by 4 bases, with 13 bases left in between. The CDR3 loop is CASSLETGESYEQYF. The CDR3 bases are TGTGCCAGCAGCTTAGAAACAGGCGAGTCGTACGAGCAGTACTTC.

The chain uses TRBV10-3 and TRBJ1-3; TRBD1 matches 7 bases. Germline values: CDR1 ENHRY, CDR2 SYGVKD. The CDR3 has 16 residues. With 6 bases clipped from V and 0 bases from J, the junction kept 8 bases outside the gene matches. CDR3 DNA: TGTGCCATCAGCTTTACAGGGGCAGACTCTGGAAACACCATATATTTT. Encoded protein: CAISFTGADSGNTIYF.

The CDR3 here is CASSQQTNTEAFF. For the CDR3, the DNA is TGCGCCAGCAGCCAACAGACGAACACTGAAGCTTTCTTT. This chain connects TRBV5-1 to TRBJ1-1, with unresolved D. The CDR3 totals 13 residues. V lost 4 bases to trimming and J lost 1 base, with 8 bases between them. From germline, CDR1 is SGHRS and CDR2 YFSETQ.

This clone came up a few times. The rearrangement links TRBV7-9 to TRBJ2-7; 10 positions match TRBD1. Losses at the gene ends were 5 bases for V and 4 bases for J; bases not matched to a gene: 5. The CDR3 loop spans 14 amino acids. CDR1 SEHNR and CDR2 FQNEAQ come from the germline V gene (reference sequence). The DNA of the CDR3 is TGTGCCAGCAGCGGGGGACAGGGGAAGTACGAGCAGTACTTC. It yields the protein CASSGGQGKYEQYF.

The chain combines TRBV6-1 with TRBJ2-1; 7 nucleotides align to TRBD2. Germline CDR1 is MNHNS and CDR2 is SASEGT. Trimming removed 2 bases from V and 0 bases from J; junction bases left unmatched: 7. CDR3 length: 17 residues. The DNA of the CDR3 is TGTGCCAGCAGTGAAATGGCTAGCGGAAGCTCCTACAATGAGCAGTTCTTC. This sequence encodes CASSEMASGSSYNEQFF.

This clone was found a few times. Written as DNA, the CDR3 is TGCGCCAGCACCTCTCTGACAGGGACCCACACTGAAGCTTTCTTT. As protein: CASTSLTGTHTEAFF. V usage is TRBV5-1 and J usage is TRBJ1-1; 7 bases line up with TRBD1. The V and J ends lost 6 bases and 3 bases, in that order; junction bases with no gene match: 11. Germline V gene sequence: CDR1 SGHRS, CDR2 YFSETQ. This CDR3 contains 15 residues. The variable domain in full, completed from reference TRBV5-1 and TRBJ1-1, reads KAGVTQTPRYLIKTRGQQVTLSCSPISGHRSVSWYQQTPGQGLQFLFEYFSETQRNKGNFPGRFSGRQFSNSRSEMNVSTLELGDSALYLCASTSLTGTHTEAFFGQGTRLTVV.

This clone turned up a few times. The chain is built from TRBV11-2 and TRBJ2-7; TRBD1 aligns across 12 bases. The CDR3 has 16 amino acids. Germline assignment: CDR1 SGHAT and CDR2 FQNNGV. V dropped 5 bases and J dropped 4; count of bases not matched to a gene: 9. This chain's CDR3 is CASSVTGTGGRYEQYF. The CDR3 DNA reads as TGTGCCAGCAGCGTAACCGGGACAGGGGGCAGGTACGAGCAGTACTTC.

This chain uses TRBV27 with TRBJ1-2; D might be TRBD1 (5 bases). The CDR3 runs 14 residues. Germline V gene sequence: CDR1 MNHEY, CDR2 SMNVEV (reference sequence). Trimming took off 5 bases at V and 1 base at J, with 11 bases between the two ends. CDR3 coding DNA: TGTGCCAGCAGTCCCCCGGGGGGTAACTATGGCTACACCTTC. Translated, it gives CASSPPGGNYGYTF.

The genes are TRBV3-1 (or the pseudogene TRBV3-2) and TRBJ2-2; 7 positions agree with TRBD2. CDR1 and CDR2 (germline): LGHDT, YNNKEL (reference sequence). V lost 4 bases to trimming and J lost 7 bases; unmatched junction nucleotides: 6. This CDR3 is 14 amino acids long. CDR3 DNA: TGTGCCAGCAGCCGGCGGGGGACGAGCGGGGAGCTGTTTTTT. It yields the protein CASSRRGTSGELFF.

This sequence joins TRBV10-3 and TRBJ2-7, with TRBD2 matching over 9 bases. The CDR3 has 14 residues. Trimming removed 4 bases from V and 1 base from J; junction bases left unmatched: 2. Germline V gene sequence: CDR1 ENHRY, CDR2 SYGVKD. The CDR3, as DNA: TGTGCCATCAGTGCGGCGGGGGGGTCCTACGAGCAGTACTTC. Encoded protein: CAISAAGGSYEQYF.

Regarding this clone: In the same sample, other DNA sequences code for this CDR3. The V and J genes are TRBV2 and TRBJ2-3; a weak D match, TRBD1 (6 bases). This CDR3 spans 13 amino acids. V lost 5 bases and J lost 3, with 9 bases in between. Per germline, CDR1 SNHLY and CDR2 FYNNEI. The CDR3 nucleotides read TGTGCCAGCAGTCGAGGGGGTACAGATACGCAGTATTTT. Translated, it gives CASSRGGTDTQYF. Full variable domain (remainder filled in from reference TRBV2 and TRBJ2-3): EPEVTQTPSHQVTQMGQEVILRCVPISNHLYFYWYRQILGQKVEFLVSFYNNEISEKSEIFDDQFSVERPDGSNFTLKIRSTKLEDSAMYFCASSRGGTDTQYFGPGTRLTVL.

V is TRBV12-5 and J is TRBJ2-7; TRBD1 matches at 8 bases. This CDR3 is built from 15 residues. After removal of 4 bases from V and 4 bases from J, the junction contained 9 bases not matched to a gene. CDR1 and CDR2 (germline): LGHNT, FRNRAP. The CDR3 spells CASGSHGQGRYEQYF. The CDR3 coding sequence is TGTGCTAGTGGTTCACACGGACAGGGTCGTTACGAGCAGTACTTC.